These T cell receptor beta chains were read from a single sample in a study of blood T cell repertoires in COVID-19. TCRdb's table, derived via immunoSEQ multiplex PCR, lists solely in-frame clones and lacks some. The table includes under 300,000 clones, around 81% detected once. What was sequenced was peripheral blood. These receptor sequences come from a woman in her sixties or seventies with active or convalescent COVID-19. CDR3s include the opening cysteine and the closing phenylalanine or tryptophan. D genes are given only for firm matches. Clone sizes are given selectively: once, few, many, or a class where the clone is expanded.

V	J	D	size	DNA	CDR3
TRBV12-3/TRBV12-4	TRBJ2-2	NA	NA	TGTGCCAGCATTAAGGCAGGTCCCGGGGAGCTGTTTTTT	CASIKAGPGELFF
TRBV30	TRBJ1-2	NA	NA	TGTGCCTGGAGCCGGGAGGTGGTTAGATCCCGCTACACCTTC	CAWSREVVRSRYTF
TRBV11-3	TRBJ2-3	TRBD1	NA	TGTGCCAGCAGCTCTGGACAGGGGGCAACAGATACGCAGTATTTT	CASSSGQGATDTQYF
TRBV6-4	TRBJ2-3	NA	NA	TGTGCCAGCAGTGCTCAGGGCACAGATACGCAGTATTTT	CASSAQGTDTQYF
TRBV6-6	TRBJ2-3	TRBD1	NA	TGTGCCAGCAGTTCCCCGGACAGGGCGGAAGATACGCAGTATTTT	CASSSPDRAEDTQYF
TRBV6-1	TRBJ2-5	NA	NA	TGTGCCAGCAGTGAAGCTTGGGGCCCCGAGGAGACCCAGTACTTC	CASSEAWGPEETQYF
TRBV2	TRBJ1-5	NA	NA	TGTGCCAGCAGGCCGGGTTTTAGCAATCAGCCCCAGCATTTT	CASRPGFSNQPQHF
TRBV19	TRBJ1-5	TRBD1	NA	TGTGCCAGTAGTGTCCCCGGGACAGGGCGAAGCAATCAGCCCCAGCATTTT	CASSVPGTGRSNQPQHF
TRBV7-9	TRBJ2-1	NA	NA	TGTGCCAGCATCCCTTCTTCAGGAAGCTCCTACAATGAGCAGTTCTTC	CASIPSSGSSYNEQFF
TRBV11-2	TRBJ2-4	NA	NA	TGTGCCAGCAGCCCCGCCCCGGGCAGGGAAATAGCCAAAAACATTCAGTACTTC	CASSPAPGREIAKNIQYF
TRBV6-5	TRBJ1-1	NA	NA	TGTGCCAGCAGGGTACAGATTTCGAACACTGAAGCTTTCTTT	CASRVQISNTEAFF
TRBV10-3	TRBJ2-6	TRBD1	once	TGTGCCATCAGTCAGAACCGGGACAGGGGGTCCGGGGCCAACGTCCTGACTTTC	CAISQNRDRGSGANVLTF
TRBV19	TRBJ1-2	TRBD1	NA	TGTGCCAGTAGGGACGGACAGGGGGCTTACTATGGCTACACCTTC	CASRDGQGAYYGYTF
TRBV5-4	TRBJ1-1	NA	NA	TGTGCCAGCAGCATTCCGGGCCGGGGAACTGAAGCTTTCTTT	CASSIPGRGTEAFF
TRBV30	TRBJ1-4	NA	NA	TGTGCCTGGAGTGTACGCCGCCACGGACTGTTTTTT	CAWSVRRHGLFF
TRBV30	TRBJ1-2	NA	NA	TGTGCCTGGAGTGGAGATGCGACAGTTTTCGTCTATGGCTACACCTTC	CAWSGDATVFVYGYTF
TRBV27	TRBJ2-6	NA	NA	TGTGCCAGCAGTTTATTGAGGACTGGGGCCAACGTCCTGACTTTC	CASSLLRTGANVLTF
TRBV2	TRBJ2-2	NA	NA	TGTGCCAGCGGAGGGCACCCGGGCACCGGGGAGCTGTTTTTT	CASGGHPGTGELFF
TRBV29-1	TRBJ2-5	TRBD1	NA	TGCAGCTCCTCATGGGGGGGACAGGGGGTAGAGACCCAGTACTTC	CSSSWGGQGVETQYF
TRBV3-1/TRBV3-2	TRBJ1-5	NA	NA	TGTGCCAGCAGCCAATCGCAGGGTCAGCCCCAGCATTTT	CASSQSQGQPQHF